This record concerns one T cell receptor beta chain sequence. Its matching antigen is unknown. Sequencing used immunoSEQ multiplex PCR; TCRdb keeps in-frame clones, though not all of them. The sample has over 55,000 clones, approximately 96% seen once. The data were obtained in a study of cytomegalovirus exposure and HLA in healthy donors. Points from the study as a whole: Subsequent analysis revealed that first-cohort TCR clusters tended to co-occur in the 130 or so validation repertoires.

The V gene's germline CDR1 is SGHVS and CDR2 FQNEAQ. Unmatched junction bases numbered 4, after V lost 2 bases and J lost 6 bases. The CDR3 runs to 14 residues. The source is a young man in good health and CMV-seronegative. The V gene is TRBV7-8, the J gene TRBJ2-1; 7 bases are a match to TRBD2. The sequenced material came from PBMCs. CDR3 region: CASSLLADRNEQFF. The CDR3 DNA sequence: TGTGCCAGCAGCTTACTAGCGGATCGCAATGAGCAGTTCTTC.